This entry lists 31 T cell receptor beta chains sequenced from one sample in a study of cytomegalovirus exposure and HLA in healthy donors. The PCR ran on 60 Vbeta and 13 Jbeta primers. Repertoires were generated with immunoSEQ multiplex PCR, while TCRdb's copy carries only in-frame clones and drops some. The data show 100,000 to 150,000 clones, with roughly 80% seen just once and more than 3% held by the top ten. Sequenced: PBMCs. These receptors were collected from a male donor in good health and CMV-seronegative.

CDR3 coding DNA: TGCGCCAGCAGCCACCCTCGTGGCCAAGAACTGTTTTTT. Translation: CASSHPRGQELFF. The V and J genes are TRBV4-1 and TRBJ1-4; D gene unclear. V gave up 3 bases and J gave up 12 bases, with 14 bases separating them. Germline CDR1 and CDR2: MGHRA and YSYEKL. The CDR3 extends over 13 amino acids.

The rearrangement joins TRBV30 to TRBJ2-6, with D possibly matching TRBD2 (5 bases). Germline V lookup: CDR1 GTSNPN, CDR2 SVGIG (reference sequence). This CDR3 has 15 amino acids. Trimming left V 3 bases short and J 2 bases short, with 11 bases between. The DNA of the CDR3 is TGTGCCTGGAGCGTTCGGGGTGCTGGGGCCAACGTCCTGACTTTC. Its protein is CAWSVRGAGANVLTF.

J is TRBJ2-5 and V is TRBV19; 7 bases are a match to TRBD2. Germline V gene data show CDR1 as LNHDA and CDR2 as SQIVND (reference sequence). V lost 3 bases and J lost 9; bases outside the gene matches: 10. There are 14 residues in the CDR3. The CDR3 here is CASSMSRLGGSQYF. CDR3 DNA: TGTGCCAGTAGTATGAGCAGACTGGGAGGGTCCCAGTACTTC.

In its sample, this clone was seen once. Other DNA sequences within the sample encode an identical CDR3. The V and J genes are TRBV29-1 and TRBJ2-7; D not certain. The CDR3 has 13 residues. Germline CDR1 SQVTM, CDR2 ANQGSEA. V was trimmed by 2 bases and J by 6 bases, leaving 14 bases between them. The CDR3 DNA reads TGCAGCGTTGAATATGTGTCGCGTGGCGAGCAGTACTTC. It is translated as CSVEYVSRGEQYF.

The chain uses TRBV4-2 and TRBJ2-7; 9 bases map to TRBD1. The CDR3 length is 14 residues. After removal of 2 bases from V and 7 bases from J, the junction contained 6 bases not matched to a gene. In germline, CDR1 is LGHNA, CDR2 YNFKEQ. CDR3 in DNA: TGTGCCAGCAGCCAAATACAGGGGGCGGGAGAGCAGTACTTC. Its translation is CASSQIQGAGEQYF.

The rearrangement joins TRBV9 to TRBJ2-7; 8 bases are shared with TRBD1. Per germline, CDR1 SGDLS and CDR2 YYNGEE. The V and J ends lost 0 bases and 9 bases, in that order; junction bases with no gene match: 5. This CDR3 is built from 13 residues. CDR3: CASSVAAQGGQYF. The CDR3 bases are TGTGCCAGCAGCGTAGCTGCACAGGGGGGGCAGTACTTC.

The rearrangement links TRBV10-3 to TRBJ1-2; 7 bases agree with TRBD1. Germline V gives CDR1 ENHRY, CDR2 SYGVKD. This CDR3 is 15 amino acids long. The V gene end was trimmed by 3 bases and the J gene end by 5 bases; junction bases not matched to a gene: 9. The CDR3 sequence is CAISDSGQVGYGYTF. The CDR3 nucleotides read TGTGCCATCAGTGACAGCGGACAGGTTGGGTATGGCTACACCTTC.

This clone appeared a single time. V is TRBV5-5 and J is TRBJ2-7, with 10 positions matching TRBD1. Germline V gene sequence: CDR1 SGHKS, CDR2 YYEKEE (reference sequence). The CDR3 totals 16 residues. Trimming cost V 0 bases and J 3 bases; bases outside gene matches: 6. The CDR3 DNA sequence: TGTGCCAGCAGCTTGGAGGAGGGGACAGGGGTCTACGAGCAGTACTTC. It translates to CASSLEEGTGVYEQYF.

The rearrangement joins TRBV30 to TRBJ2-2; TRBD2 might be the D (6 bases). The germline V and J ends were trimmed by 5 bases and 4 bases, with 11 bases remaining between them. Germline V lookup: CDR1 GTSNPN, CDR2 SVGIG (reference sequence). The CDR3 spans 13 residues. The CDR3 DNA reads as TGTGCCTGGGCGGGCGGGATCACCGGGGAGCTGTTTTTT. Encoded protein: CAWAGGITGELFF.

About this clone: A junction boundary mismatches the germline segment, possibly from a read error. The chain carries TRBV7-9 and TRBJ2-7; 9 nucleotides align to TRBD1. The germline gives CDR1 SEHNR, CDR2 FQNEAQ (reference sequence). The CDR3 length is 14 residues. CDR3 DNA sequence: TGTTCCAGCAGCTACACAGGGGGCGCCTACGAGCAGTACTTC. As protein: CSSSYTGGAYEQYF.

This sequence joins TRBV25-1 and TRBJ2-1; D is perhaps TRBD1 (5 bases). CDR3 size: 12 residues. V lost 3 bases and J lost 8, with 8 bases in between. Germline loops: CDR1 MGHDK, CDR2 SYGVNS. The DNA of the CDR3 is TGTGCCAGCAGTGAGGGGCTGTATGAGCAGTTCTTC. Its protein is CASSEGLYEQFF.

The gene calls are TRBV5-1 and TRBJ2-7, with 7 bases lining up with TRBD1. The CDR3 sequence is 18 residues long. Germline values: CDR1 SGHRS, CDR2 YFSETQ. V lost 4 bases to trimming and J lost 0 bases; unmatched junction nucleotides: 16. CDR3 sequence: CASSGTGRQGIPSYEQYF. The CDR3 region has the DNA TGCGCCAGCAGCGGTACCGGAAGACAGGGCATTCCCTCCTACGAGCAGTACTTC.

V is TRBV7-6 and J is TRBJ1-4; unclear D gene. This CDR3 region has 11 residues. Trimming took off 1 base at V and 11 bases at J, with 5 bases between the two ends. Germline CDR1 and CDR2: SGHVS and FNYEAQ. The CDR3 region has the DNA TGTGCCAGCAGCTTAGAACGGAAACTGTTTTTT. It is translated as CASSLERKLFF.

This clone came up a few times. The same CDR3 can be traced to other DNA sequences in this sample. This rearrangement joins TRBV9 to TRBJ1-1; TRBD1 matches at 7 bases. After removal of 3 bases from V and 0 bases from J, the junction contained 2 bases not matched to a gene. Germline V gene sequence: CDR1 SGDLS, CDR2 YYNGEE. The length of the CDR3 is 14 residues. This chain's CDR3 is CASSATGMNTEAFF. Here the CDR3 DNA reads TGTGCCAGCAGCGCGACAGGGATGAACACTGAAGCTTTCTTT. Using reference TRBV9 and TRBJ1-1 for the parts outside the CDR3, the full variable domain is DSGVTQTPKHLITATGQRVTLRCSPRSGDLSVYWYQQSLDQGLQFLIQYYNGEERAKGNILERFSAQQFPDLHSELNLSSLELGDSALYFCASSATGMNTEAFFGQGTRLTVV.

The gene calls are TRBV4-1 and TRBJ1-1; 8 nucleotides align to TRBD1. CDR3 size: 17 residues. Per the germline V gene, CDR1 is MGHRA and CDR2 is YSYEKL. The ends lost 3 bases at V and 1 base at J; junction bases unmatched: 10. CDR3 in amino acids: CASSHATGGRGNTEAFF. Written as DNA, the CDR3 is TGCGCCAGCAGCCACGCTACAGGGGGACGGGGGAACACTGAAGCTTTCTTT.

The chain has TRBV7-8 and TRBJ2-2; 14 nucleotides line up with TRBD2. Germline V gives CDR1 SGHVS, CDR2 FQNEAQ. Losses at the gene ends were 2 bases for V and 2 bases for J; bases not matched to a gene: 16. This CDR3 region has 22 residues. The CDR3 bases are TGTGCCAGCAGCTTATTCCCTTTACCCTACGGGACTAGCGGGAGTAACACCGGGGAGCTGTTTTTT. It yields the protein CASSLFPLPYGTSGSNTGELFF.

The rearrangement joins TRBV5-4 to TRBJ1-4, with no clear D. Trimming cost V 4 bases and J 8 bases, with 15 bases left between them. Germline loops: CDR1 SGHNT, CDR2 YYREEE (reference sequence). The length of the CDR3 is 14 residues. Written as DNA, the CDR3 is TGTGCCAGCAGCCCGGCCAGAGACAAGGAAAAACTGTTTTTT. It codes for CASSPARDKEKLFF.

Here the CDR3 reads CASSWVQLNTGELFF. In DNA, the CDR3 is TGTGCCAGCAGTTGGGTACAGTTGAACACCGGGGAGCTGTTTTTT. V gene TRBV27 combines with J gene TRBJ2-2; unclear D gene. Looked up from germline, CDR1 is MNHEY and CDR2 is SMNVEV (reference sequence). The length of the CDR3 is 15 residues. The ends were cut back, 4 bases at V and 1 base at J, with 10 bases in the middle.

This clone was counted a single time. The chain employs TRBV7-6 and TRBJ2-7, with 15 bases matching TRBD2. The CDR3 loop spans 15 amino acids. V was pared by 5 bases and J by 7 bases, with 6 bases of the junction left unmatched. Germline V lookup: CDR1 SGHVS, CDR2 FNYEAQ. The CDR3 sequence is CASSRGLAGGGEQYF. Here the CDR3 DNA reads TGTGCCAGCAGCCGCGGACTAGCGGGAGGGGGGGAGCAGTACTTC.

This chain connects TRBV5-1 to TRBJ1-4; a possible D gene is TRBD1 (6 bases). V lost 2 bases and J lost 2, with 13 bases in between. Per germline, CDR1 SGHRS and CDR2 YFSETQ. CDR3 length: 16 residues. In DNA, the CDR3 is TGCGCCAGCAGCTTCGGGGCAGGGGTTACTAATGAAAAACTGTTTTTT. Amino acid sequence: CASSFGAGVTNEKLFF. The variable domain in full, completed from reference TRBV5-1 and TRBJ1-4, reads KAGVTQTPRYLIKTRGQQVTLSCSPISGHRSVSWYQQTPGQGLQFLFEYFSETQRNKGNFPGRFSGRQFSNSRSEMNVSTLELGDSALYLCASSFGAGVTNEKLFFGSGTQLSVL.

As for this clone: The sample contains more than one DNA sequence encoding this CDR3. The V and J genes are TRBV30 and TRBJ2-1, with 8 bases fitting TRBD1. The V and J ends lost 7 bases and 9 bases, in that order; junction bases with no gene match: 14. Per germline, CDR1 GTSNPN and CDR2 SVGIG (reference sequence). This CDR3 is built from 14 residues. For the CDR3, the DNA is TGTGCCTCGCCCCCAGGGGGCGCGGAAGGTGAGCAGTTCTTC. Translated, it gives CASPPGGAEGEQFF. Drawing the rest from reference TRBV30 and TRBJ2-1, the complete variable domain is SQTIHQWPATLVQPVGSPLSLECTVEGTSNPNLYWYRQAAGRGLQLLFYSVGIGQISSEVPQNLSASRPQDRQFILSSKKLLLSDSGFYLCASPPGGAEGEQFFGPGTRLTVL.

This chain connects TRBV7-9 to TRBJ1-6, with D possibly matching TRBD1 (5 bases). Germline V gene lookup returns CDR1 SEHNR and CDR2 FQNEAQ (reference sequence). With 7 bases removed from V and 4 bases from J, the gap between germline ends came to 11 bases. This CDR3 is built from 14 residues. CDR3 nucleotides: TGTGCCAGCACCCTCGGGGGTTATAATTCACCCCTCCACTTT. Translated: CASTLGGYNSPLHF.

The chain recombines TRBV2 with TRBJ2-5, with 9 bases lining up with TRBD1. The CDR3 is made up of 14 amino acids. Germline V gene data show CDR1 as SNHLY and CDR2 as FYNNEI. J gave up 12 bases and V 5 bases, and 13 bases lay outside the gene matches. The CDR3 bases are TGTGCCAGCAGTACGGACAGGGGAAGAAGTGAGAAGTACTTC. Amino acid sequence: CASSTDRGRSEKYF.

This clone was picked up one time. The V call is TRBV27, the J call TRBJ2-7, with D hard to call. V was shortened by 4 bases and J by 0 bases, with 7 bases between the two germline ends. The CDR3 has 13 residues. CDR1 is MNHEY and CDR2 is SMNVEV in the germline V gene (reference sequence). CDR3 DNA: TGTGCCAGCAGTTCCTCTAGCTCCTACGAGCAGTACTTC. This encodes CASSSSSSYEQYF.

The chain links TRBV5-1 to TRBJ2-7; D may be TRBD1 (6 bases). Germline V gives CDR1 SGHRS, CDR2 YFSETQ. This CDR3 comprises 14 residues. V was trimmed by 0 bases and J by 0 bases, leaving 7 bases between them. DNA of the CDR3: TGCGCCAGCAGCTTGGTAGGGGGCTCCTACGAGCAGTACTTC. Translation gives CASSLVGGSYEQYF.

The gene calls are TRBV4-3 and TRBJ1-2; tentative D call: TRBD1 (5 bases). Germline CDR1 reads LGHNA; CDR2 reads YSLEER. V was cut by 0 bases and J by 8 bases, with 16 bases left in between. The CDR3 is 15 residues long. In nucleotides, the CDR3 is TGCGCCAGCAGCCAAGATCACGCAGGGATCATCGGCTACACCTTC. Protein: CASSQDHAGIIGYTF.

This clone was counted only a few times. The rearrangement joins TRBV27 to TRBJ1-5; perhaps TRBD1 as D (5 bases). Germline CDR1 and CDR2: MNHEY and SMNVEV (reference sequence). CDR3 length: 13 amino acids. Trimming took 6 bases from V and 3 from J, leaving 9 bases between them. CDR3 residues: CASSAGLNQPQHF. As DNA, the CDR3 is TGTGCCAGCAGCGCAGGGCTCAATCAGCCCCAGCATTTT.

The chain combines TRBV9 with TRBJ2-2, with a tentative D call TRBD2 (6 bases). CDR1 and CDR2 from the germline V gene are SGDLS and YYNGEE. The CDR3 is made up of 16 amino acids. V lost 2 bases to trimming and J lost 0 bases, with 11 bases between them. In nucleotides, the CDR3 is TGTGCCAGCAGCGTGGGCGGGACCTCGAACACCGGGGAGCTGTTTTTT. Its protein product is CASSVGGTSNTGELFF.

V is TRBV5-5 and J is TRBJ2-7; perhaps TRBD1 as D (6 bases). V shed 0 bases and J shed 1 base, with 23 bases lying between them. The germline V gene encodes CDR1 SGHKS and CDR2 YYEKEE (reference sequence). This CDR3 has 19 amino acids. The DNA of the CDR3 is TGTGCCAGCAGCTTGGGGAGCGCAGGGACAATAGGGGAATCCTACGAGCAGTACTTC. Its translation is CASSLGSAGTIGESYEQYF.

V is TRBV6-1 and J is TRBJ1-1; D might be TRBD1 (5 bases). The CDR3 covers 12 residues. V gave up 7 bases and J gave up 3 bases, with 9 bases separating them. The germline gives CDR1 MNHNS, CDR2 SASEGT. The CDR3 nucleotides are TGTGCCAGCATCGGACACTACACTGAAGCTTTCTTT. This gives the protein CASIGHYTEAFF.

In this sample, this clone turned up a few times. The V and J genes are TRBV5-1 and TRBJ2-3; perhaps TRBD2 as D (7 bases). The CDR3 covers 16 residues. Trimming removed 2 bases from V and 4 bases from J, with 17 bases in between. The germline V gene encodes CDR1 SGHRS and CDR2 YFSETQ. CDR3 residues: CASSLLGGGSSDTQYF. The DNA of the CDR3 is TGCGCCAGCAGCTTATTAGGGGGGGGCTCCTCAGATACGCAGTATTTT.